One TCR beta chain is described in this entry. Its specificity is not known. The CDR3 covers 13 residues. Trimming pared 2 bases from V and 9 bases from J, leaving 11 bases between. Germline values: CDR1 SGHDN, CDR2 FVKESK. The data are from a study of OX40 agonist ivuxolimab in advanced cancers. Study results and limitations: Normalized T-cell clonal expansion was also low in some nonresponders. At 0.1 to 3.0 mg/kg and by week 6, clonal expansion occurred in CD4+ and CD8+ blood T cells.

Sequencing used immunoSEQ multiplex PCR; TCRdb keeps in-frame clones, though not all of them. The data hold 90,000 to 120,000 clones, with roughly 90% observed a single time. This sequence joins TRBV14 and TRBJ2-1; no reliable D call. The sequencing used CD4+ or CD8+ T cells sorted from blood, collected in a trial of the OX40 agonist ivuxolimab. The clonotype was recovered from an adult with an advanced solid tumor such as melanoma, head and neck, liver or kidney cancer. This CDR3 is CASSQPGFGEQFF. The CDR3 DNA follows: TGTGCCAGCAGCCAACCAGGTTTCGGTGAGCAGTTCTTC.